Listed here are 2 T cell receptor beta chains from one sample, sequenced in a study of cytomegalovirus exposure and HLA in healthy donors. The PCR employed 60 Vbeta primers together with 13 Jbeta primers. Method: immunoSEQ multiplex PCR; TCRdb's copy keeps in-frame clones and lacks some. The profile shows approximately 100,000 clones, about 81% of them singletons. The sample comprised PBMCs. These receptors came from a man aged 40-55 years in good health and CMV-seronegative.

CDR3: CAGSEQFF. Written as DNA, the CDR3 is TGTGCCGGCTCTGAGCAGTTCTTC. This chain uses TRBV7-2 with TRBJ2-1, with D hard to call. The V end lost 11 bases, the J end lost 9 bases, and 5 bases lay between the germline ends. The germline V gene encodes CDR1 SGHTA and CDR2 FQGNSA. The CDR3 runs to 8 residues.

This chain uses TRBV2 with TRBJ2-7, with a tentative D call TRBD1 (6 bases). The CDR3 covers 12 residues. Germline values: CDR1 SNHLY, CDR2 FYNNEI. V was trimmed by 6 bases and J by 3 bases, leaving 9 bases between them. CDR3 sequence (DNA): TGTGCCAGCAGGACAGGAGACTACGAGCAGTACTTC. Amino acids: CASRTGDYEQYF.